This T cell receptor beta chain was sequenced during a study of tumor and adjacent non-tumor tissue in lung cancer. Study-wide results and caveats: Tumor repertoires had a smaller top 100 clone share than normal lung. Tumor TCR diversity, when higher, was linked to shorter survival. Tumor tissue had significantly higher TCR diversity than normal lung.

The library came from three nested PCR rounds adapted from ARM-PCR protocols. TCRdb redid the calling of the multiplex PCR reads with MiXCR, one entry per CDR3 protein. The sample includes 120,000 or so distinct CDR3 sequences, 66% of them seen just once. CDR1 is SGHNT and CDR2 is YENEEA in the germline V gene. The CDR3 consists of 13 residues. Of note for this clonotype: Its antigen remains unidentified. Germline and junction disagree at one end, which may indicate a read error.

No cell sorting was done before RNA was extracted from the tissue. Newly diagnosed lung cancer patients had thoracic surgery in China, August–late 2014, without prior chemotherapy. The chain has TRBV11-3 and TRBJ2-3; no clear D gene. Sequenced: lung tumor tissue. This clonotype was obtained from a man aged 25-45 years with non-small cell lung cancer. The CDR3 sequence: CAISVEYTDTQYF. CDR3 coding DNA: TGTGCCATCAGCGTAGAATACACAGATACGCAGTATTTT. Full variable domain (missing parts from reference TRBV11-3 and TRBJ2-3): EAGVVQSPRYKIIEKKQPVAFWCNPISGHNTLYWYLQNLGQGPELLIRYENEEAVDDSQLPKDRFSAERLKGVDSTLKIQPAELGDSAVYLCAISVEYTDTQYFGPGTRLTVL.